This T cell receptor beta chain emerged from a study of read filtering for tumor transcriptome and immune sequencing (dated by TCRdb to the early 2020s). Broadly, across the study: The cohort consisted of about 17 male and about 15 female patients, with a mean age of 65.9 years and an age range of about 40 to 90. A main aim was a read-filtering strategy for immune repertoire data, specifically whether clonotypes supported by a single read should be removed. The study compared TCR repertoires from targeted immune repertoire sequencing and bulk whole-transcriptome sequencing run on the same bone marrow samples. Per sample, about 4.05 to 10.27 million TCR-region mapped reads were obtained with IR-seq, compared with only roughly 80 to 1,300 with RNA-seq. After DNase treatment, whole-transcriptome libraries were prepared with the TruSeq RNA Access Library Prep Kit. By revised international staging, eight or nine patients were R-ISS I, over 15 were R-ISS II and about 7 were R-ISS III. Findings and caveats that apply to the study as a whole: Compared with RNA-seq, IR-seq captured clonotypes at much higher depth and more reliably, and a smaller IR-seq throughput was enough to identify most shared clonotypes. Single-read clonotypes made up around 82% of clonotypes but around 3.8% of total reads in IR-seq, and approximately 73% of clonotypes and about 45% of reads in RNA-seq. Removing single-read clonotypes increased the correlation between IR-seq and RNA-seq shared clonotype proportions. The sorted CD138-negative fraction was composed of a mixed bone marrow immune population rather than of purified T cells.

Every patient had bone marrow sampled at the time of active disease. Isolation of bone marrow mononuclear cells was performed by Ficoll-Hypaque density gradient centrifugation. Myeloma plasma cells were removed and CD138-negative cells were obtained by negative selection following labeling with CD138 magnetic microbeads on a MACS separator. The purity of the isolated cells was checked by flow cytometry with CD138 antibodies on an Attune NxT. TRIzol reagent was used to extract total RNA, and a NanoDrop spectrophotometer was used to quantify the extracted RNA. Paired RNA-seq and IR-seq were performed on each patient's CD138-negative bone marrow sample. This clonotype was found once. The antigen it binds to is not known. A much more abundant neighbour one base away suggests this may be a read error. The conserved final phenylalanine or tryptophan is absent from the CDR3, which likely points to a read error.

The Immunoverse kit was used to build TCR libraries from around 400 ng RNA, with molecular barcoded adaptors covering alpha/delta and beta/gamma chains. TCR library preparation used the same RNA that went into transcriptome sequencing. Sequencing of TCR libraries was carried out on an Illumina HiSeq 4000 with 2 x 150 cycles. In the paper's pipeline: Using MiXCR, which included quality filtering and error correction, TCR reads were aligned to human V, D, J and C references and then assembled into CDR3 clonotypes. The tcR package in R was used for analysis of clonotype counts and gene usage diversity. Raw mapping reads were checked after the RNA-seq reads had been mapped by STAR aligner version 2.5.3a onto the human GRCh37 genome. To test the effect of sequencing depth on detected clonotypes, IR-seq fastq files were randomly downsampled using Seqtk 1.3. TCRdb reanalyzed the raw reads on its own, using fastp at Q25 for trimming and MiXCR for clone calling, and kept in-frame beta chains. Merged by CDR3 protein, the rows form single entries marked with the most common genes and DNA. It is TCRdb's table, rather than the study itself, that gives the V and J calls and clone size. The sample has 100,000 to 150,000 distinct CDR3 sequences on record, around 13% of them singletons. About 8.6% of the sample is held by the ten biggest clonotypes.

CDR1 and CDR2 are drawn from the germline V gene (reference sequence): DFQATT, SNEGSKA. V is shortened by 2 bases, J by 9 bases, and the region joining them spans 17 bases. The CDR3 is made up of 14 amino acids, end residues included. Just CDR3 DNA is preserved here, 42 bases in frame from base 1. The TCR was taken from a donor over 35 with multiple myeloma. The source material was a population of CD138-negative cells sorted from bone marrow. What the cell subset or site label conveys for this sample: bone marrow mononuclear cells depleted of CD138+ plasma/myeloma cells by negative magnetic selection. The rearrangement joined TRBV20-1 to TRBJ2-1; the D gene is perhaps TRBD2, from 6 matching bases. The DNA sequence follows: TGCAGTGCTAGAACTAGCAGGAGAAGTATTGAGCAGTTCCTC. Translated, this is CSARTSRRSIEQFL.